A single sample is the source of the 3 T cell receptor beta chains below, sequenced in a study of shared clonotypes between healthy human individuals. The method was immunoSEQ multiplex PCR; TCRdb's version includes in-frame clones alone and lacks a portion of them. The repertoire includes about 670,000 clones, around 72% of them detected once, and under 2% sits in the top ten. Sequencing was done on a sample of memory CD4+ T cells sorted from blood. Sample subset: CD45RA-negative fraction. Receptor source: a woman younger than 45 in good health.

The V gene is TRBV2, the J gene TRBJ1-4; maybe TRBD1 (5 bases). Germline V gene sequence: CDR1 SNHLY, CDR2 FYNNEI. This CDR3 has 15 amino acids. With 4 bases removed from V and 5 bases from J, the gap between germline ends came to 14 bases. The CDR3 is CASSVSGVVNEKLFF. The CDR3 DNA reads as TGTGCCAGCAGTGTTTCGGGGGTCGTGAATGAAAAACTGTTTTTT.

About this clone itself: Other DNA sequences in the sample encode the same CDR3. This CDR3 reads CASSFGQDYGYTF. DNA of the CDR3: TGTGCCAGCAGCTTTGGACAGGACTATGGCTACACCTTC. The chain employs TRBV5-6 and TRBJ1-2; 7 bases line up with TRBD1. Germline assignment: CDR1 SGHDT and CDR2 YYEEEE. V shed 2 bases, J shed 3 bases, and the junction held 1 base outside the gene matches. This CDR3 is 13 amino acids long.

The chain uses TRBV4-1 and TRBJ2-3; TRBD2 matches 11 bases. Trimming removed 4 bases from V and 0 bases from J; junction bases left unmatched: 12. From germline, CDR1 is MGHRA and CDR2 YSYEKL. This CDR3 is built from 19 residues. CDR3 loop: CASSPRLAGGASSTDTQYF. The CDR3, as DNA: TGCGCCAGCAGCCCCCGTTTAGCGGGAGGGGCTTCTAGCACAGATACGCAGTATTTT.